This T cell receptor beta chain is drawn from a study of blood T cells in healthy people across ages (dated by TCRdb to the mid-2010s). With respect to the entire study: In model experiments, roughly one uniquely barcoded TCR beta cDNA molecule per two T cells was captured by template switching. Age-related changes in TCR beta repertoire diversity were measured in the study by deep sequencing normalized with unique cDNA molecular identifiers. Four age groups were formed from the donors: young (average approximately 16 years), middle-aged (approximately 40), aged (about 68) and long-lived (approximately 80). Two additional independent replicas of 1 million unique cDNA reads from the same blood draw were analyzed for two donors (one aged 18 to 30 and one aged 80 or older).

Regarding this clonotype: It has no known antigen specificity. This may come from a read error, since a much larger clone is one base off.

Broad study findings and their caveats: A strong correlation was found between observed TCR beta diversity and the percentage of naive T cells measured by flow cytometry. Total diversity estimates from one million sequenced T cells were considered lower bounds and underestimates. As age increased, observed TCR beta diversity per million T cells dropped in a roughly linear way, and a significant reduction was already evident by age about 36. Compared with the aged group, more naive CD4+ T cells, fewer expanded clones and increased TCR diversity were shown by the long-lived group, suggesting age selection. Bulk unsorted PBMC profiling prevented conclusive comparison of naive and antigen-experienced compartments. The CMV infection status of donors was not known, potentially confounding age-related changes in expanded clonotypes.

The library relied on 5' RACE. The instrument was an Illumina HiSeq 2500. A second PCR of 7 to 11 cycles was performed with a sample-barcoded 5' primer and a J-beta primer mix. A template-switch 5' adaptor carrying 12 random nucleotides introduced a unique molecular identifier onto each TCR beta cDNA molecule. Each sample yielded at least 3 million CDR3-containing paired-end reads. First-strand cDNA synthesis was performed from all RNA using the Mint cDNA synthesis kit, with priming by a TRBC-specific oligonucleotide. After uracil-DNA glycosylase treatment, a first 18-cycle PCR used universal primers M1SS and BC2_uni_R on all cDNA. The study's own analysis went as follows. Normalization of each sample was performed by random selection of 1 million high-quality reads, each carrying a distinct molecular identifier. Instead of being binned into consensus sequences, reads with shared molecular identifiers were discarded. MiTCR, set to a Q25 quality threshold and the strictest error-elimination algorithm, was used for CDR3 identification, clonotype clustering and error correction. A nonparametric unseen species model with Euler transformation was used to estimate a lower bound on total TCR beta diversity. TCRdb handled the public reads itself, with Q25 trimming in fastp and clone calling in MiXCR, and kept productive beta chains. Under each unique CDR3 protein, matching rows form one entry showing the most common genes and DNA. The authors' filters were not applied to this entry. The table for this sample lists approximately 900,000 distinct CDR3 sequences; just under 30% of them were counted only once. The top ten clonotypes cover 9.5% to 13% of the sample.

The germline V gene encodes CDR1 SGHVS and CDR2 FQNEAQ. The V end gives up 4 bases and the J end 11 bases, leaving 10 bases in the junction not matched to a gene. The CDR3 sequence holds 13 residues, the cysteine and phenylalanine included. The only DNA kept is the CDR3, 39 bases in frame from the first base. The approximately 40 donors, aged about 6 to 95 years, were systemically healthy Caucasian individuals from Russia. Ten milliliters of peripheral blood were drawn from each donor into EDTA-treated Vacutainer tubes. Ficoll-Paque density-gradient centrifugation was used to isolate PBMCs, with at least 6.5 million per sample. Trizol reagent was used to extract total RNA from PBMCs, with at least 6 micrograms per sample. Naive CD45RAhigh/CD27high T cell percentages were measured by flow cytometry on a PBMC aliquot from every donor. These data also featured in a second study, about T cells of mothers and their children. Per that second paper: The donors were nine systemically healthy Caucasian individuals, made up of three mothers and their six children. cDNA synthesis used all of the extracted RNA, with 1.5 ug of RNA in each 15 ul reaction. Sample barcodes and 2-4 random nucleotides were added via the M1S primer in the second PCR. More than 9 million TCR beta CDR3 reads were obtained from each mother, and about 3 million reads were obtained from each child. TCR recombination output is similarly shaped by thymic selection in related and unrelated pairs, with a minor effect exerted by inherited differences. Related mother-child pairs always showed normalized repertoire overlap that was slightly higher than in unrelated mother-child pairs, though the difference was never significant. With a sensitivity of 90 to 100 clones per million clonotypes, no persistent microchimeric T cell clones were detected. The study used deep NGS to compare TCR beta repertoires of mothers and children, seeking features distinguishing related mother-child pairs from unrelated individuals. Mothers averaged around 40 +/- 4 years of age and children averaged about 10 +/- 4 years. After adapter ligation was performed with NEBNext reagents, the libraries were sequenced on an Illumina HiSeq 2000 with 100+100 nt paired-end reads. To avoid cross-contamination, the mother libraries and the child libraries were prepared a month apart and sequenced in separate runs. Each donor had between about 450,000 and 2,100,000 distinct TCR beta clonotypes identified. Naive TCR beta clonotypes were estimated from low-frequency clonotypes matched to each donor's FACS-determined naive share, without sorting.

The rearrangement joined TRBV7-8 to TRBJ2-5; TRBD1 agrees with 7 junctional bases. The sequenced sample was blood. This receptor was identified in a middle-aged woman in good health. The nucleotide sequence reads TGTGCCAGCAGCTGGGACAGAAACAATGAGCAGTACTTC. Protein translation: CASSWDRNNEQYF.